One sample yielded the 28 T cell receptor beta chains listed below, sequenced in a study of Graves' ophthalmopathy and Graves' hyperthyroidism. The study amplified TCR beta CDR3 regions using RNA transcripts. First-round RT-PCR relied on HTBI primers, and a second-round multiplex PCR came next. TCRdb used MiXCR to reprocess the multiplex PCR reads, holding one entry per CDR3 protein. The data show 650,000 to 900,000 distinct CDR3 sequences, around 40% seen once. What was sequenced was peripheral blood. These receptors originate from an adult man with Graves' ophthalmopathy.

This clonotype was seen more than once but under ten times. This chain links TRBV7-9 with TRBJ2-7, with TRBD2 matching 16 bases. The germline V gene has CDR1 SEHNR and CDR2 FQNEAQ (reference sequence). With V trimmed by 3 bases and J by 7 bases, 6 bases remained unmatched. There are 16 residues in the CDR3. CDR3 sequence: CASSFRGTSGRAEQYF. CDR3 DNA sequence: TGTGCCAGCAGCTTTAGGGGGACTAGCGGGAGGGCGGAGCAGTACTTC.

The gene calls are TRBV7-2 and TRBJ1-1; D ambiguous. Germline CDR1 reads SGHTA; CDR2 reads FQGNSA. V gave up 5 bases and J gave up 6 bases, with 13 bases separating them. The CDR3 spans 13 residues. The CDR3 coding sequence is TGTGCCAGCAGCATTTCTTATCCACCTGAAGCTTTCTTT. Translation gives CASSISYPPEAFF.

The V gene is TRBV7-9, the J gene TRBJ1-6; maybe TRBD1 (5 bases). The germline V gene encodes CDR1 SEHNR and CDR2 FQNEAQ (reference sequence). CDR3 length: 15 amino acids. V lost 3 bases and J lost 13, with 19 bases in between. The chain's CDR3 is CASSLGRAGRSPLHF. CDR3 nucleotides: TGTGCCAGCAGCTTGGGCCGGGCAGGGAGGTCGCCCCTCCACTTT. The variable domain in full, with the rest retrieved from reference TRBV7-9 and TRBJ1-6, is DTGVSQNPRHKITKRGQNVTFRCDPISEHNRLYWYRQTLGQGPEFLTYFQNEAQLEKSRLLSDRFSAERPKGSFSTLEIQRTEQGDSAMYLCASSLGRAGRSPLHFGNGTRLTVT.

The CDR3 region is CASSQGRQDYGYTF. CDR3 sequence (DNA): TGTGCCAGCAGTCAAGGACGACAGGACTATGGCTACACCTTC. V usage is TRBV19 and J usage is TRBJ1-2; perhaps TRBD1 as D (6 bases). CDR3 length: 14 amino acids. Trimming took 9 bases from V and 3 from J, leaving 17 bases between them. Germline CDR1 and CDR2: LNHDA and SQIVND (reference sequence). Full variable domain (remainder filled in from reference TRBV19 and TRBJ1-2): DGGITQSPKYLFRKEGQNVTLSCEQNLNHDAMYWYRQDPGQGLRLIYYSQIVNDFQKGDIAEGYSVSREKKESFPLTVTSAQKNPTAFYLCASSQGRQDYGYTFGSGTRLTVV.

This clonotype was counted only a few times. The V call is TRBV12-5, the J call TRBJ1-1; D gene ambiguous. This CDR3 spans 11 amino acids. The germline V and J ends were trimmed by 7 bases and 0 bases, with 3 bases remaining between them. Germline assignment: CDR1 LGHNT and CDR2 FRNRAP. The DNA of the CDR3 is TGTGCTAGTGCTATGAACACTGAAGCTTTCTTT. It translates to CASAMNTEAFF. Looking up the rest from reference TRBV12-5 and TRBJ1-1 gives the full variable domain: DARVTQTPRHKVTEMGQEVTMRCQPILGHNTVFWYRQTMMQGLELLAYFRNRAPLDDSGMPKDRFSAEMPDATLATLKIQPSEPRDSAVYFCASAMNTEAFFGQGTRLTVV.

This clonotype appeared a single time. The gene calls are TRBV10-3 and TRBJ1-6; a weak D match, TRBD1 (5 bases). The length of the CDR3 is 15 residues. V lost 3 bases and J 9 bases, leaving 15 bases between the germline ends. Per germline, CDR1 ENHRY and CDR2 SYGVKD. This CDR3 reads CAISEPGDSRSPLHF. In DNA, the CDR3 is TGTGCCATCAGTGAACCGGGAGACAGTCGTTCACCCCTCCACTTT.

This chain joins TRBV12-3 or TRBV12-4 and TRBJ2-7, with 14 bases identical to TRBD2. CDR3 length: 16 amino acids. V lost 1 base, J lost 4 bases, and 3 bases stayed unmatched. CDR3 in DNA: TGTGCCAGCAGTTTAGGGGGACTAGCGGGAGCTTACGAGCAGTACTTC. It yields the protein CASSLGGLAGAYEQYF.

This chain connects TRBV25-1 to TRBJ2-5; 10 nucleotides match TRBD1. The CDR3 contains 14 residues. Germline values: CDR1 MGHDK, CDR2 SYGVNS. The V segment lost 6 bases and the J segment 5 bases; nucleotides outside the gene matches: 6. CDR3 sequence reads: CASRRRDRGETQYF. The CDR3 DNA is TGTGCCAGCAGGAGACGGGACAGGGGTGAGACCCAGTACTTC.

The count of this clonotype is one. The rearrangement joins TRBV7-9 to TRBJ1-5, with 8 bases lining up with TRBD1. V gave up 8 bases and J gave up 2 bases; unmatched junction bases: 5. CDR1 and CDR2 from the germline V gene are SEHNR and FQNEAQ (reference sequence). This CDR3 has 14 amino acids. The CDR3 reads CASGRGQGNQPQHF. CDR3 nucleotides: TGTGCCAGCGGCCGGGGACAGGGCAATCAGCCCCAGCATTTT.

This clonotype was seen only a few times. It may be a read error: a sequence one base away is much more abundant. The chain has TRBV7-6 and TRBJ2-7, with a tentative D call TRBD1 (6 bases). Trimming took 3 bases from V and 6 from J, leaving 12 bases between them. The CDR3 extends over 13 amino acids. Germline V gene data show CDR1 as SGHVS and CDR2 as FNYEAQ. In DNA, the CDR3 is TGTGCCAGCAGCTTCAGGGGAGAAGGCGAGCAGTACTTC. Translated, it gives CASSFRGEGEQYF.

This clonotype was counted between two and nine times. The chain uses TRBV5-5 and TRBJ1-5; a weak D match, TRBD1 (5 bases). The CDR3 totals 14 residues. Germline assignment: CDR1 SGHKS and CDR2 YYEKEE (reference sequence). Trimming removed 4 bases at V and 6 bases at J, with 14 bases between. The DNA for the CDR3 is TGTGCCAGCAGCCCGTTTGGGGGTAGTCAGCCCCAGCATTTT. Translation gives CASSPFGGSQPQHF.

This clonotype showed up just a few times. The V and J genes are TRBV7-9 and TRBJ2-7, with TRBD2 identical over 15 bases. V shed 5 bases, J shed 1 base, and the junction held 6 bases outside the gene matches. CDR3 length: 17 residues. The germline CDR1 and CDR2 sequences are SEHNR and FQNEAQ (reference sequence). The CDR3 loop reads CASSPGLAGGPSYEQYF. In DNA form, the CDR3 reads TGTGCCAGCAGCCCGGGACTAGCGGGGGGACCTTCCTACGAGCAGTACTTC. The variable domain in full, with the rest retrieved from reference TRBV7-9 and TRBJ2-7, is DTGVSQNPRHKITKRGQNVTFRCDPISEHNRLYWYRQTLGQGPEFLTYFQNEAQLEKSRLLSDRFSAERPKGSFSTLEIQRTEQGDSAMYLCASSPGLAGGPSYEQYFGPGTRLTVT.

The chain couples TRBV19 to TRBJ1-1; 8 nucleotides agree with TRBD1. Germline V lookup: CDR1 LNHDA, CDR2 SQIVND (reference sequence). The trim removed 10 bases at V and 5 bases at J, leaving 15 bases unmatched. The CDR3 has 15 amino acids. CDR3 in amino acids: CATIGQGKMGTEAFF. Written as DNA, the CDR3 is TGTGCCACAATAGGACAGGGAAAAATGGGGACTGAAGCTTTCTTT. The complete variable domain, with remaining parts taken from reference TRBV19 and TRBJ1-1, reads DGGITQSPKYLFRKEGQNVTLSCEQNLNHDAMYWYRQDPGQGLRLIYYSQIVNDFQKGDIAEGYSVSREKKESFPLTVTSAQKNPTAFYLCATIGQGKMGTEAFFGQGTRLTVV.

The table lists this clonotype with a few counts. For the CDR3, the DNA is TGTGCCAGCAGCTTAGATCCCTCCCTCATGCTCGATAACGAGCAGTACTTC. This translates into CASSLDPSLMLDNEQYF. This chain joins TRBV11-2 and TRBJ2-7; D is uncertain. The CDR3 runs 17 residues. Germline V gives CDR1 SGHAT, CDR2 FQNNGV. Trimming shortened V by 0 bases and J by 5 bases, and 20 bases separated the two germline ends.

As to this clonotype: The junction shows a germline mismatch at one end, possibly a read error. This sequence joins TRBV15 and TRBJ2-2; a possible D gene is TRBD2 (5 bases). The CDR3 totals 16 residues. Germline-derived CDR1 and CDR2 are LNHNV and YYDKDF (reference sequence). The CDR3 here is CATSRVPRSFTGELYF. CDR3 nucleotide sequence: TGTGCCACCAGCAGAGTGCCACGGAGTTTCACCGGGGAGCTGTACTTC.

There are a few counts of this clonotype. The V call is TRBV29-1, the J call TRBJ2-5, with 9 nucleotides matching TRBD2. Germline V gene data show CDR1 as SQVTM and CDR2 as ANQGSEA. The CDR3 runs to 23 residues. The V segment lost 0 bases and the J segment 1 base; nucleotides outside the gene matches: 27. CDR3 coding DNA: TGCAGCGTTGAAGATCTGTCCTCTCGGGGCGGGGGGGCGAATTTCTTTGTCCAAGAGACCCAGTACTTC. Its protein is CSVEDLSSRGGGANFFVQETQYF.

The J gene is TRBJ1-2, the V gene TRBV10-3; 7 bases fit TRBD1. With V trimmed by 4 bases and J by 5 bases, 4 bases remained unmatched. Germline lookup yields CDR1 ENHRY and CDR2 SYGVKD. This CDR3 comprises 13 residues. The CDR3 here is CAISGQGTYGYTF. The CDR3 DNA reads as TGTGCCATCAGTGGACAGGGAACATATGGCTACACCTTC.

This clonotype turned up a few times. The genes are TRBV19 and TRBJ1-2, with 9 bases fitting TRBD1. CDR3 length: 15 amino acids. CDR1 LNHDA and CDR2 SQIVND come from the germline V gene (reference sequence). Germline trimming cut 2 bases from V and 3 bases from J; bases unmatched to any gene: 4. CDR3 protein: CASSITRTGDYGYTF. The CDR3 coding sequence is TGTGCCAGTAGTATAACTCGGACAGGGGACTATGGCTACACCTTC.

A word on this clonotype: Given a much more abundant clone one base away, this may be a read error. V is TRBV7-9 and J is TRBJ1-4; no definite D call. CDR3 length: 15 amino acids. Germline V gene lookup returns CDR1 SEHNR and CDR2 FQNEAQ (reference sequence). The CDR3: CAISLRVRPNEKLFF. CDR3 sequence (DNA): TGTGCCATCAGCTTACGTGTCAGACCTAATGAAAAACTGTTTTTT.

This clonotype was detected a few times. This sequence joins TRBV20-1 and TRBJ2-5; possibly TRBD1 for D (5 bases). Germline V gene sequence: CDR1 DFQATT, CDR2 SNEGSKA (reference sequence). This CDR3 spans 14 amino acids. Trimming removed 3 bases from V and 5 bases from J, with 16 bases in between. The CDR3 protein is CSASLHRTRETQYF. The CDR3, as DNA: TGCAGTGCTAGTTTACACAGGACAAGGGAGACCCAGTACTTC.

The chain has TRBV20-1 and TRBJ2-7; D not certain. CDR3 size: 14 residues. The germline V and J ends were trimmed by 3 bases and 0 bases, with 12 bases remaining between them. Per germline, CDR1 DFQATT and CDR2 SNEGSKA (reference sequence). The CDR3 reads CSARIGGFSYEQYF. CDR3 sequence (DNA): TGCAGTGCTAGGATCGGCGGTTTCTCCTACGAGCAGTACTTC.

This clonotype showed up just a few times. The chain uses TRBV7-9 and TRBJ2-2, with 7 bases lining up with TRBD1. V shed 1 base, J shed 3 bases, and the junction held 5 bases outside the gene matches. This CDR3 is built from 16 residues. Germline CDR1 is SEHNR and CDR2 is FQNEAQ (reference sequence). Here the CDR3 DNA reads TGTGCCAGCAGCTTAGTTATGGGACAGTACACCGGGGAGCTGTTTTTT. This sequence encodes CASSLVMGQYTGELFF.

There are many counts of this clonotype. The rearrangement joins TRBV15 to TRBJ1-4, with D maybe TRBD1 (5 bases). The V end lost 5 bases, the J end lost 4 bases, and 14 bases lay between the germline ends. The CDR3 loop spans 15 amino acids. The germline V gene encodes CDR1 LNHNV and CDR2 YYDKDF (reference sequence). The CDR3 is CATSGGGTRNEKLFF. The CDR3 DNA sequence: TGTGCCACCAGCGGAGGAGGGACCCGTAATGAAAAACTGTTTTTT.

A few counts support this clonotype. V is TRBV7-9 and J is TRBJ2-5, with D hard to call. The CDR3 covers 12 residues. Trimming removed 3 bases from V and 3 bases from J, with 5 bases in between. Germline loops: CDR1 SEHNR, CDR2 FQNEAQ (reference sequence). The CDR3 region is CASSFWEETQYF. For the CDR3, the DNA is TGTGCCAGCAGCTTTTGGGAAGAGACCCAGTACTTC.

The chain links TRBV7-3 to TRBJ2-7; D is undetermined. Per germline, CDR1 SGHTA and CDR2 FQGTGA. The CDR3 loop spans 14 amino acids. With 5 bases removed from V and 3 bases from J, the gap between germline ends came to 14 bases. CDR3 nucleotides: TGTGCCAGCAGCCAAGTAATGCGTAGCTACGAGCAGTACTTC. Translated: CASSQVMRSYEQYF.

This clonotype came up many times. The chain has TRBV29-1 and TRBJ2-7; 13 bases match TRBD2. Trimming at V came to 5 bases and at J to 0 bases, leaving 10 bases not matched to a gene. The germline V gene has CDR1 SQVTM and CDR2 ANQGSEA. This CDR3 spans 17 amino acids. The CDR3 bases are TGCAGCGTTTCGGGACATCGGACTAGCGGGAGCTCCTACGAGCAGTACTTC. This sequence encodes CSVSGHRTSGSSYEQYF.

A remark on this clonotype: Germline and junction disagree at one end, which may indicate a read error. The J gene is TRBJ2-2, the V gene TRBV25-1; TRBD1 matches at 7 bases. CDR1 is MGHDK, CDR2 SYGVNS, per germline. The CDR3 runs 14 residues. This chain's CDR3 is CASSSRGNTGKLFF. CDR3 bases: TGTGCCAGTAGTAGCAGGGGGAACACCGGGAAGCTGTTTTTT. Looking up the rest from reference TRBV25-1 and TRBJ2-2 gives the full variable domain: EADIYQTPRYLVIGTGKKITLECSQTMGHDKMYWYQQDPGMELHLIHYSYGVNSTEKGDLSSESTVSRIRTEHFPLTLESARPSHTSQYLCASSSRGNTGKLFFGEGSRLTVL.

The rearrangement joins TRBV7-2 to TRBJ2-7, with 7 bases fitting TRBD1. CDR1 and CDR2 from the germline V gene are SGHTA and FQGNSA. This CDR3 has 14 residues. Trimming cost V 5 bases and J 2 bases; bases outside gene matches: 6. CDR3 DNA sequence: TGTGCCAGCAGCCAAGTCGGGACAGCCTACGAGCAGTACTTC. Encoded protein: CASSQVGTAYEQYF.